This T cell receptor beta chain came from a study of T-cell memory formation after mild COVID-19. There are many counts of this clonotype. What it binds is unknown. Germline V gene sequence: CDR1 LGHNA, CDR2 YNFKEQ. The CDR3 is 16 residues long. The ends were cut back, 0 bases at V and 1 base at J, with 13 bases in the middle. Amplification by 5'RACE using constant-segment primers produced TCR alpha and TCR beta cDNA libraries that carried sample barcodes and UMIs. TCRdb reprocessed the 5' RACE reads via MiXCR and lists one record per CDR3 protein. The table has 350,000 to 500,000 distinct CDR3 sequences, around a quarter seen once. Study-level results: There was a balanced CD4/CD8 profile in clones contracting day 15 to 85, and later expanders leaned CD4+.

The clonotype was recovered from an adult woman who had mild COVID-19 (a few samples of this study predate the infection). Cell type and time point are not known. Sequenced: PBMCs or a T cell subset sorted from them (not recorded which). This chain uses TRBV4-2 with TRBJ2-7; a possible D gene is TRBD1 (6 bases). The CDR3 region is CASSQEGGTHSYEQYF. Here the CDR3 DNA reads TGTGCCAGCAGCCAAGAGGGTGGGACACATTCCTACGAGCAGTACTTC.